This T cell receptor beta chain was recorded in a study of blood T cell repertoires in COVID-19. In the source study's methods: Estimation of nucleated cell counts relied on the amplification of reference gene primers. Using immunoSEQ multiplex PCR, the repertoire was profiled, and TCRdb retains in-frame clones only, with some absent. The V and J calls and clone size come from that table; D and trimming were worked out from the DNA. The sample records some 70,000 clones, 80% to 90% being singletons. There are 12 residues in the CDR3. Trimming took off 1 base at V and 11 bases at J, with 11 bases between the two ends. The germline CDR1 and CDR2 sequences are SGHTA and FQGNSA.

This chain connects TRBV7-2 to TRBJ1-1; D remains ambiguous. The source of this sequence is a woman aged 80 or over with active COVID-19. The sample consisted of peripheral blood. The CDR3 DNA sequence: TGTGCCAGCAGCTTAGAGGCGGCAGTGGCTTTCTTT. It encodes CASSLEAAVAFF.